These T cell receptor beta chains were read from a single sample in a study of blood T cell repertoires in COVID-19. Using immunoSEQ multiplex PCR, the repertoire was profiled, and TCRdb retains in-frame clones only, with some absent. The table lists around 170,000 clones, approximately 80% of them singletons, with around 15% in the top ten. Sequencing was carried out using PBMCs or T cells enriched from blood (not recorded which). These receptors were obtained from a man in his sixties who had been exposed to COVID-19. Each CDR3 is given with its conserved first and last residue. Fields, in order: J gene, D gene, V gene, clone size, CDR3 protein, CDR3 DNA. D genes are given only for firm matches. Only some rows state a clone size, as once, few, many or a class for expanded clones.

>TRBJ1-3|-|TRBV9|-
CASSVVGAVSGNTIYF
TGTGCCAGCAGCGTAGTTGGGGCTGTCTCTGGAAACACCATATATTTT
>TRBJ2-7|TRBD1|TRBV28|-
CATRLTGIYEQYF
TGTGCCACCCGATTGACAGGGATATACGAGCAGTACTTC
>TRBJ1-1|-|TRBV30|-
CAWSVNRRGNTEAFF
TGTGCCTGGAGTGTAAACCGCCGGGGGAACACTGAAGCTTTCTTT
>TRBJ1-4|TRBD1|TRBV30|few
CAWTSTGANEKLFF
TGTGCCTGGACCTCCACAGGGGCTAATGAAAAACTGTTTTTT
>TRBJ1-2|-|TRBV21-1|-
CASSHPGTHLYGYTF
TGTGCCAGCAGCCACCCCGGGACTCACCTCTATGGCTACACCTTC
>TRBJ2-7|TRBD1|TRBV7-2|once
CASSSSQGAEQYF
TGTGCCAGCAGCTCCTCTCAGGGGGCCGAGCAGTACTTC
>TRBJ1-5|-|TRBV7-9|few
CASSLVSGGSNQPQHF
TGTGCCAGCAGCTTAGTGAGCGGGGGGAGCAATCAGCCCCAGCATTTT
>TRBJ1-5|-|TRBV27|few
CASSDPPGNQPQHF
TGTGCCAGCAGTGACCCCCCAGGGAATCAGCCCCAGCATTTT
>TRBJ2-2|-|TRBV5-5|-
CASSLGGSGTGELFF
TGTGCCAGCAGCTTGGGAGGTAGCGGAACCGGGGAGCTGTTTTTT
>TRBJ2-3|TRBD2|TRBV5-1|-
CASSRTSGTDTQYF
TGCGCCAGCAGCCGGACTAGCGGGACAGATACGCAGTATTTT
>TRBJ2-7|-|TRBV7-9|-
CASSLDLTEPYEQYF
TGTGCCAGCAGCTTAGACCTGACAGAACCTTACGAGCAGTACTTC
>TRBJ2-7|-|TRBV28|-
CASSEGPYEQYF
TGTGCCAGCTCGGAGGGTCCCTACGAGCAGTACTTC
>TRBJ2-4|-|TRBV30|-
CAWSGPARGSQNIQYF
TGTGCCTGGAGTGGGCCCGCACGAGGGTCCCAAAACATTCAGTACTTC
>TRBJ1-1|-|TRBV20-1|-
CSARVQEKAFF
TGCAGTGCTAGGGTCCAGGAAAAAGCTTTCTTT
>TRBJ1-1|TRBD1|TRBV7-2|-
CASSLVGTGGTEAFF
TGTGCCAGCAGCTTAGTAGGGACAGGGGGGACTGAAGCTTTCTTT
>TRBJ1-5|TRBD1|TRBV6-5|-
CASQQGSNQPQHF
TGTGCCAGCCAACAGGGGAGCAATCAGCCCCAGCATTTT
>TRBJ1-6|-|TRBV5-1|-
CASSPAGGFGSPLHF
TGCGCCAGCAGTCCAGCGGGGGGGTTTGGTTCACCCCTCCACTTT
>TRBJ2-7|-|TRBV29-1|-
CSVVTGPYEQYF
TGCAGCGTTGTGACAGGCCCCTACGAGCAGTACTTC
>TRBJ2-7|-|TRBV5-4|-
CASSPGRGGYEQYF
TGTGCCAGCAGTCCCGGACGGGGAGGCTACGAGCAGTACTTC
>TRBJ1-4|-|TRBV5-1|few
CASSLTLSDKLFF
TGCGCCAGCAGCTTGACGCTCAGCGATAAACTGTTTTTT
>TRBJ2-7|-|TRBV12-2|-
CASRLQTSGRASSYEQYF
TGTGCAAGTCGCTTACAGACTAGCGGGAGGGCCAGCTCCTACGAGCAGTACTTC
>TRBJ1-5|TRBD1|TRBV7-8|-
CASSERTGDSKSNQPQHF
TGTGCCAGCAGCGAGCGGACAGGGGACAGCAAGAGCAATCAGCCCCAGCATTTT
>TRBJ2-1|-|TRBV11-2|-
CASSFASTGIDEQFF
TGTGCCAGCAGCTTTGCTTCCACAGGGATCGATGAGCAGTTCTTC
>TRBJ2-1|TRBD2|TRBV5-6|-
CASSLGTSGNNEQFF
TGTGCCAGCAGCTTGGGGACTAGCGGAAACAATGAGCAGTTCTTC
>TRBJ1-2|-|TRBV9|-
CASTAWEGAGGYTF
TGTGCCAGCACGGCCTGGGAGGGCGCGGGTGGCTACACCTTC
>TRBJ1-1|TRBD1|TRBV19|few
CASIPRPGGEVSAFF
TGTGCCAGTATACCCCGCCCAGGGGGCGAAGTCTCGGCTTTCTTT
>TRBJ2-5|-|TRBV5-1|few
CASSLQYQETQYF
TGCGCCAGCAGCTTGCAGTACCAAGAGACCCAGTACTTC
>TRBJ2-5|TRBD1|TRBV29-1|-
CSVDWTGGETQYF
TGCAGCGTTGATTGGACAGGGGGAGAGACCCAGTACTTC
>TRBJ1-3|TRBD1|TRBV9|-
CASSASDRDSGNTIYF
TGTGCCAGCAGCGCCAGCGACAGGGACTCTGGAAACACCATATATTTT
>TRBJ2-1|TRBD1|TRBV19|-
CASSPDRESWQFF
TGTGCCAGTAGTCCGGACAGGGAATCGTGGCAGTTCTTC
>TRBJ1-6|TRBD1|TRBV20-1|-
CSASGQGSSYNSPLHF
TGCAGTGCTAGTGGACAGGGAAGCTCCTATAATTCACCCCTCCACTTT
>TRBJ1-2|TRBD1|TRBV27|-
CASSHRQGGGYTF
TGTGCCAGCAGCCACCGACAGGGGGGTGGCTACACCTTC
>TRBJ2-5|TRBD1|TRBV9|-
CASSVVGQGLETQYF
TGTGCCAGCAGCGTAGTGGGACAGGGTCTGGAGACCCAGTACTTC
>TRBJ1-5|-|TRBV30|-
CAWSPLQGRYSNQPQHF
TGTGCCTGGAGTCCCCTTCAGGGTCGTTATAGCAATCAGCCCCAGCATTTT
>TRBJ2-1|TRBD1|TRBV7-3|-
CASSLRDRPYNEQFF
TGTGCCAGCAGCTTACGGGACAGGCCCTACAATGAGCAGTTCTTC
>TRBJ2-7|TRBD1|TRBV7-9|-
CASSAPRQGGIYEQYF
TGTGCCAGCAGCGCACCGCGACAGGGGGGCATCTACGAGCAGTACTTC
>TRBJ1-1|TRBD1|TRBV7-2|once
CASRPGQGRTEAFF
TGTGCCAGCAGGCCCGGACAGGGGCGGACTGAAGCTTTCTTT
>TRBJ1-2|-|TRBV4-2|-
CASSQEIRTAGYGYTF
TGTGCCAGCAGCCAAGAAATAAGAACCGCCGGGTATGGCTACACCTTC
>TRBJ2-1|-|TRBV5-4|-
CASSLRGYEQFF
TGTGCCAGCAGCCTGCGGGGATATGAGCAGTTCTTC
>TRBJ1-1|TRBD1|TRBV19|-
CASSNSAGGTEAFF
TGTGCCAGTAGTAACTCGGCAGGGGGCACTGAAGCTTTCTTT
>TRBJ2-7|TRBD1|TRBV7-9|-
CASSFGQAPPYEQYF
TGTGCCAGCAGCTTTGGACAGGCCCCACCCTACGAGCAGTACTTC